This TCR beta chain was captured in a study of regulatory T cells in long-lasting Graves disease. Trimming took off 0 bases at V and 13 bases at J, with 19 bases between the two ends. This CDR3 has 15 residues. CDR1 SGDLS and CDR2 YYNGEE come from the germline V gene. Time point of the sample: newly diagnosed GD, antithyroid drugs for less than 3 months. The TCR library used RNA extracted from PBMCs. Patients hailed from an endocrinology department in Xi'an, China. Peripheral blood, 7 to 9.5 milliliters of it, was drawn into EDTA tubes. In building TCR beta libraries, iRepertoire HTBI primers were used together with Arm-PCR of CDR3 regions. From the multiplex PCR reads, TCRdb called clonotypes with MiXCR, one entry per CDR3 protein. Of about 500,000 distinct CDR3 sequences detected, 9.5% to 15% appear once; the ten largest clones hold roughly 8.9%. This clonotype has just a few counts. This same sample was also part of a study on T cells in Graves' hyperthyroidism and ophthalmopathy. That paper notes: Hyperthyroidism patients were newly diagnosed, had disease duration under 2 months, and were aged 18 to 65 years.

This receptor was obtained from a woman aged 25 to 39 with Graves disease. Sequenced here: peripheral blood mononuclear cells (PBMCs), sampled at new diagnosis, from a patient treated with antithyroid drugs. The J gene is TRBJ1-4, the V gene TRBV9; no reliable D call. The CDR3 coding sequence is TGTGCCAGCAGCGTAGACTGGTTCAGCGGTTCCCGACTGTTTTTT. Translation: CASSVDWFSGSRLFF.